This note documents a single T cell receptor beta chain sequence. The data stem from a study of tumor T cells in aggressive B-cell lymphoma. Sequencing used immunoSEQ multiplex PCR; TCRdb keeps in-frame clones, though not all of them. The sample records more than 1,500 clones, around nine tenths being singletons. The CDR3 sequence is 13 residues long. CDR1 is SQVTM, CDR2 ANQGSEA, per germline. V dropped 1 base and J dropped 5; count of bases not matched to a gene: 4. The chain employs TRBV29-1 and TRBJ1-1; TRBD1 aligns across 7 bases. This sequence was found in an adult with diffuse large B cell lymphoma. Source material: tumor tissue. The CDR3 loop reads CSVEGRGSTEAFF. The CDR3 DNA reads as TGCAGCGTTGAAGGCAGGGGGTCGACTGAAGCTTTCTTT.